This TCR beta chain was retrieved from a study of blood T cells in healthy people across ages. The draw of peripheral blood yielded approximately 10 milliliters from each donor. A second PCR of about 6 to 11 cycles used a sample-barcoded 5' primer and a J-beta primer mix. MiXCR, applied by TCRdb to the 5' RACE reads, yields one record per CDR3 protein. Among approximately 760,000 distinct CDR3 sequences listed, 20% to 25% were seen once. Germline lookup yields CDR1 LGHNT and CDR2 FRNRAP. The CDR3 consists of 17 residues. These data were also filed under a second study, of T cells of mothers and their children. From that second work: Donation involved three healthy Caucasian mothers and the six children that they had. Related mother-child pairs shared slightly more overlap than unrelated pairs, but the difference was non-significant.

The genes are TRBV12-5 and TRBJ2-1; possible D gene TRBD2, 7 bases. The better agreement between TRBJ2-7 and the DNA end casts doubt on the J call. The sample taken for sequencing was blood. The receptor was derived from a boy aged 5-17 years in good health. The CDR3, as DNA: TGTGCTAGTGGTTGGCGAGGGGGGGACGCCTCCTACAATGAGCAGTACTTC. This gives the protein CASGWRGGDASYNEQYF.